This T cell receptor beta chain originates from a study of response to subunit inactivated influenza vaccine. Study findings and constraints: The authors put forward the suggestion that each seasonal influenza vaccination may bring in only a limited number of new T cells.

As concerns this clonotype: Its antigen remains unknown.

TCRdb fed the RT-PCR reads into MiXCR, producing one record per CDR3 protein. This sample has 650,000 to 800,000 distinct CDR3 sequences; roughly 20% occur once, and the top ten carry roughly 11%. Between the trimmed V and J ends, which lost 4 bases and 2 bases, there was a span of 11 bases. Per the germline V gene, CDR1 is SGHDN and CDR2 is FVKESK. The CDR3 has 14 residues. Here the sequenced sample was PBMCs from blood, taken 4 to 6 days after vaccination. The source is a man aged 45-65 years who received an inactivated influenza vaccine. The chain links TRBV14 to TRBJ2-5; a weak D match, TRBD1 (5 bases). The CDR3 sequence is CASSRDRVQETQYF. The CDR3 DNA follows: TGTGCCAGCAGCCGAGACAGAGTACAAGAGACCCAGTACTTC.